This T cell receptor beta chain was sequenced during a study of cytomegalovirus exposure and HLA in healthy donors (dated by TCRdb to the late 2010s). Turning to the overall study: The 550 to 750 repertoires of the first cohort and the 120 validation repertoires were produced on the same platform, according to a later analysis. Along with the roughly 670-subject first cohort, a separate validation cohort of more than 90 different subjects was used. To predict cytomegalovirus infection status, the study combined high-throughput TCR immunosequencing, statistical association of individual TCRs with disease status, and machine learning. The study aimed to test whether signatures of past pathogen exposure could be identified by cataloging public T cell receptors. The research as a whole found: In both the original and validation cohorts, the classifier was reported to diagnose cytomegalovirus status with high specificity and sensitivity. The study gave a list of about 160 TCR beta chains associated with cytomegalovirus. The authors suggested that the approach could potentially be generalized to other disease states and immunological phenotypes. A few of the identified cytomegalovirus-associated TCR beta chains were confirmed in vitro to be specific for cytomegalovirus antigens. Most TCR sequences were observed very rarely across donors, whereas some public TCRs were present in many individuals. The validation cohort had no HLA typing available for a later analysis, so co-occurrence within that cohort was assessed over all 120 or so repertoires. A later analysis found that TCRs clustered in the first cohort also tended to co-occur in the approximately 120 validation repertoires, with just under 95% of cluster scores above 0.

The library was generated by the immunoSEQ multiplex PCR assay. Under the source paper's analysis protocol: To diagnose cytomegalovirus status from the catalog of TCR beta chain sequences, a statistical classification framework was built. Not all clones reach the TCRdb copy of this immuneACCESS table, which keeps in-frame sequences only. Checked studies attribute under half of the gap to unresolved V genes and leave the rest unexplained. V and J calls and clone size are those listed in that table; D and trimming were worked out from the DNA. Present in this sample are approximately 150,000 clones, 85% to 90% of which were seen just once. The ten largest make up around 3.2% of the sample. Donors formed part of the validation cohort, which comprised about 130 subjects and was distinct from the first cohort of roughly 600 subjects. From V the trimming removes 10 bases and from J it removes 0 bases, while the gene matches leave 9 bases of the junction unaccounted for. The germline V gene gives CDR1 as SGHAT and CDR2 as FQNNGV. Taken from cysteine to phenylalanine, the CDR3 has 16 residues. The read is trimmed to its CDR3 DNA, 48 bases read in frame from base 1.

This clone was found once. Its antigen specificity is not known. No much larger clone is present one base from it, and per-base qualities are unavailable. Sequenced material: PBMCs. The chain employs TRBV11-2 and TRBJ2-1; TRBD2 fits 10 bases in the junction. The sequence came from a woman aged 18-35 years in good health and CMV-seropositive. The DNA sequence follows: TGTGCCACGCGATCACAGCGGGAGGGCTCCTACAATGAGCAGTTCTTC. It encodes CATRSQREGSYNEQFF.